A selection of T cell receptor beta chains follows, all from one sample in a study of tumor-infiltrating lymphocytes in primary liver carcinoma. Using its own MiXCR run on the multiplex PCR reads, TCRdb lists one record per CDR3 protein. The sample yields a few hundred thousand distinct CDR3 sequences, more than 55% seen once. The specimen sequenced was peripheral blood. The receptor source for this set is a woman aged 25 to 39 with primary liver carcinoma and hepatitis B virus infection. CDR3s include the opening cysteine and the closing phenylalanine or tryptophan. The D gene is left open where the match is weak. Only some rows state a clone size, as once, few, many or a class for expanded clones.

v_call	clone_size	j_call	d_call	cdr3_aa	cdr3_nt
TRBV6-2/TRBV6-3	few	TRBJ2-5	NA	CASSYSGQGQLETQYF	TGTGCCAGCAGTTACTCGGGTCAGGGGCAGTTGGAGACCCAGTACTTC
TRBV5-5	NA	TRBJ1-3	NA	CAISWSQGGNTIYF	TGTGCCATCAGCTGGTCGCAGGGCGGAAACACCATATATTTT
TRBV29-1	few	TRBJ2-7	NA	CSVDVQGPVAYEQYF	TGCAGCGTTGATGTCCAGGGTCCGGTCGCCTACGAGCAGTACTTC
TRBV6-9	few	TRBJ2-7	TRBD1	CASRPGTGGYYEQYF	TGTGCCAGCAGACCCGGGACAGGGGGATACTACGAGCAGTACTTC
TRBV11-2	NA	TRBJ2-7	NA	CASNDGGLVVYEQYF	TGTGCCAGCAACGACGGGGGCCTAGTGGTCTACGAGCAGTACTTC
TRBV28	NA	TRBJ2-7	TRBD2	CASSHRLAGVDEQYF	TGTGCCAGCAGTCACCGACTAGCGGGAGTAGACGAGCAGTACTTC
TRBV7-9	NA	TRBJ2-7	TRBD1	CASTDRGYEQYF	TGTGCCAGCACCGACAGGGGCTACGAGCAGTACTTC
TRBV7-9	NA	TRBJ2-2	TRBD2	CASSLTSGRAGTGELFF	TGTGCCAGCAGCTTAACTAGCGGGAGGGCCGGGACCGGGGAGCTGTTTTTT
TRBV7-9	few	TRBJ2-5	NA	CASSFPPDSSDQETQYF	TGTGCCAGCAGTTTCCCCCCTGATTCTAGCGACCAAGAGACCCAGTACTTC
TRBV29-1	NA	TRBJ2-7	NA	CSVEDHAPRGMYYEQYF	TGCAGCGTTGAAGATCACGCCCCGAGAGGGATGTATTACGAGCAGTACTTC
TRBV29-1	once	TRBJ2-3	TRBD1	CSMDRASTDTQYF	TGCAGCATGGACAGGGCAAGCACAGATACGCAGTATTTT
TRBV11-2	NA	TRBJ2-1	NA	CAGNSTAEQFF	TGTGCCGGCAACTCAACGGCTGAGCAGTTCTTC
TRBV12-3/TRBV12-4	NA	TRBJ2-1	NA	CANSSISNEQFF	TGTGCCAACAGTTCTATCAGCAATGAGCAGTTCTTC
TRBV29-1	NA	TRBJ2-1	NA	CSVVFASSSYDDQFF	TGCAGCGTTGTATTTGCGAGTAGCTCCTACGATGATCAGTTCTTC
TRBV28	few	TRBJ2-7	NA	CASTLGTSRSYEQYF	TGTGCCAGCACGCTTGGGACATCCCGCTCCTACGAGCAGTACTTC
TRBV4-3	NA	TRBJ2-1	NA	CANSQDGAGWIYNEQFF	TGCGCCAACAGCCAAGATGGAGCGGGCTGGATCTACAATGAGCAGTTCTTC
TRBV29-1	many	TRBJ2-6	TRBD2	CSVPLERDSGANVLTF	TGCAGCGTCCCACTGGAGCGGGACTCTGGGGCCAACGTCCTGACTTTC
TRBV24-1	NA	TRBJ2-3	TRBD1	CATSDPTGADTQYF	TGTGCCACCAGTGATCCTACAGGGGCCGATACGCAGTATTTT
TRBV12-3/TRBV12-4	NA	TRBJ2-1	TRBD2	CASKDTSGRPNEQFF	TGTGCCAGCAAGGATACTAGCGGGAGACCCAATGAGCAGTTCTTC
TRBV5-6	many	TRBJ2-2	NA	CASSLARAGETGELFF	TGTGCCAGCAGCTTGGCCAGGGCAGGGGAGACCGGGGAGCTGTTTTTT
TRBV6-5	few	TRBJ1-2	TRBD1	CASSPPSGGYGYTF	TGTGCCAGCAGTCCTCCTTCAGGGGGCTATGGCTACACCTTC
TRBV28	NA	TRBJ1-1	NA	CASRPAPGRAFF	TGTGCCAGCAGACCCGCGCCGGGACGGGCTTTCTTC
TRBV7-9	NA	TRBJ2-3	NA	CASSNHQGYAQYF	TGTGCCAGCAGCAATCACCAGGGGTACGCGCAGTATTTT
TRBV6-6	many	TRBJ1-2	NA	CASSLQGLGYGYTF	TGTGCCAGCAGCCTGCAAGGGTTAGGCTATGGCTACACCTTC
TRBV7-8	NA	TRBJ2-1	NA	CASSFVEPRGAHPFNEQFF	TGTGCCAGCAGCTTTGTGGAACCTAGGGGGGCTCACCCCTTCAATGAGCAGTTCTTC
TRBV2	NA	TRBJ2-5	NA	CTSSWTQETQYF	TGTACCAGCAGTTGGACTCAAGAGACCCAATACTTC
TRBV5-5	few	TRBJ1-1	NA	CASSLTRENTEAFF	TGTGCCAGCAGCTTGACCAGGGAGAACACTGAAGCTTTCTTT